These 9 T cell receptor beta chains were all obtained from the same sample, sequenced in a study of blood T cell repertoires in COVID-19. Clones were read by immunoSEQ multiplex PCR, and TCRdb kept only the in-frame ones, dropping some. Among roughly 250,000 clones listed, roughly 84% were seen once. Source material: peripheral blood. The receptor set was obtained from a woman in her thirties or forties who had recovered from COVID-19.

The gene calls are TRBV6-2 or TRBV6-3 and TRBJ2-1; weak D call: TRBD2 (6 bases). The CDR3 totals 16 residues. Germline CDR1 MNHEY, CDR2 SVGEGT. Trimming took off 0 bases at V and 8 bases at J, with 17 bases between the two ends. The CDR3 here is CASSYSSWAGRDEQFF. The DNA for the CDR3 is TGTGCCAGCAGTTACTCGAGTTGGGCGGGACGCGATGAGCAGTTCTTC.

This rearrangement joins TRBV29-1 to TRBJ1-2, with 9 nucleotides matching TRBD1. J was trimmed by 5 bases and V by 6 bases; bases with no gene match: 13. CDR1 SQVTM and CDR2 ANQGSEA come from the germline V gene. The CDR3 is 15 amino acids. The CDR3 nucleotides read TGCAGCGTGGTTGCCCGAGACAGGGGGACATATGGCTACACCTTC. This sequence encodes CSVVARDRGTYGYTF.

This clone was detected only once. The chain is built from TRBV12-3 or TRBV12-4 and TRBJ2-7; no clear D. V was shortened by 1 base and J by 4 bases, with 8 bases between the two germline ends. The CDR3 extends over 13 amino acids. The CDR3 region is CASSLGQKYEQYF. Here the CDR3 DNA reads TGTGCCAGCAGTTTAGGACAAAAGTACGAGCAGTACTTC.

The chain employs TRBV21-1 and TRBJ2-7; no check of the table's D call, TRBD1, against the DNA was made. TRBV21-1 is deemed a pseudogene. The CDR3 covers 15 residues. The CDR3 protein is CASSKKDSAWGEQYF. CDR3 sequence (DNA): TGTGCCAGCAGCAAAAAGGACAGTGCCTGGGGGGAGCAGTACTTC.

V is TRBV28 and J is TRBJ2-2; tentatively, D is TRBD2 (6 bases). Germline V lookup: CDR1 MDHEN, CDR2 SYDVKM. The CDR3 totals 15 residues. V lost 5 bases and J lost 5, with 15 bases in between. The CDR3 protein is CASSPVGGLTGELFF. The CDR3 DNA sequence: TGTGCCAGCAGTCCCGTCGGGGGATTAACCGGGGAGCTGTTTTTT.

This clone has just one count. The chain combines TRBV4-2 with TRBJ2-1; possibly TRBD1 for D (6 bases). CDR3 size: 17 residues. Deletions cut 0 bases from V and 0 bases from J, with 12 bases between. In germline, CDR1 is LGHNA, CDR2 YNFKEQ. Here the CDR3 reads CASSQDSQGLSYNEQFF. In DNA, the CDR3 is TGTGCCAGCAGCCAAGATTCACAGGGCCTCTCCTACAATGAGCAGTTCTTC.

The chain combines TRBV6-2 or TRBV6-3 with TRBJ1-2; D may be TRBD1 (5 bases). CDR1 is MNHEY and CDR2 is SVGEGT in the germline V gene. Trimming cost V 0 bases and J 4 bases, with 9 bases left between them. This CDR3 region has 14 residues. The CDR3 DNA follows: TGTGCCAGCAGTTACTCGCGACAGACCTATGGCTACACCTTC. Amino acids: CASSYSRQTYGYTF.

This chain uses TRBV6-5 with TRBJ1-3; TRBD1 agrees at 7 bases. Germline V gene lookup returns CDR1 MNHEY and CDR2 SVGAGI. The CDR3 length is 13 residues. The V segment lost 8 bases and the J segment 4 bases; nucleotides outside the gene matches: 5. The CDR3 DNA is TGTGCCAGCGGGACAGCGACAGGAAACACCATATATTTT. Protein product: CASGTATGNTIYF.

The V call is TRBV11-2, the J call TRBJ2-1, with 14 bases that match TRBD2. The V and J ends lost 6 bases and 6 bases, in that order; junction bases with no gene match: 16. This CDR3 region has 19 residues. CDR1 and CDR2 from the germline V gene are SGHAT and FQNNGV. The CDR3 region is CASRHPGLAGVSQPNEQFF. The DNA for the CDR3 is TGTGCCAGCAGGCACCCGGGACTAGCGGGAGTTTCGCAACCCAATGAGCAGTTCTTC.